One sample yielded the 25 T cell receptor beta chains listed below, sequenced in a study of cytomegalovirus exposure and HLA in healthy donors. Vbeta (60) and Jbeta (13) primers were used in the PCR. Libraries were prepared by immunoSEQ multiplex PCR; TCRdb keeps only in-frame clonotypes and omits some of them. The sample lists 150,000 to 200,000 clones, 77% occurring once. Specimen: PBMCs. All receptors come from a woman aged 25-40 years in good health and CMV-seronegative.

The rearrangement uses TRBV2 and TRBJ1-1; D is perhaps TRBD1 (6 bases). Germline V gives CDR1 SNHLY, CDR2 FYNNEI. CDR3 length equals 15 residues. V lost 8 bases, J lost 4 bases, and 20 bases lay in between. The CDR3 region is CASGQSGELGTEAFF. CDR3 nucleotides: TGTGCCAGCGGACAGAGCGGGGAGTTGGGCACTGAAGCTTTCTTT.

The chain couples TRBV4-1 to TRBJ2-2, with 9 bases aligning to TRBD1. Looked up from germline, CDR1 is MGHRA and CDR2 is YSYEKL. Trimming cost V 6 bases and J 4 bases; bases outside gene matches: 9. The length of the CDR3 is 16 residues. DNA of the CDR3: TGCGCCAGCAGTGAAGTACAGGGGGCGCGCACCGGGGAGCTGTTTTTT. Encoded protein: CASSEVQGARTGELFF.

There are a few counts of this clone. The chain uses TRBV5-1 and TRBJ2-1; 9 bases are a match to TRBD2. The germline V gene encodes CDR1 SGHRS and CDR2 YFSETQ. The J segment lost 9 bases and the V segment lost 5 bases, leaving 12 bases of the junction unmatched. This CDR3 is 15 amino acids long. CDR3: CASSFNTGTSTEQFF. The DNA of the CDR3 is TGCGCCAGCAGTTTCAACACCGGGACTAGCACTGAGCAGTTCTTC. Supplemented by reference TRBV5-1 and TRBJ2-1, the full variable domain reads KAGVTQTPRYLIKTRGQQVTLSCSPISGHRSVSWYQQTPGQGLQFLFEYFSETQRNKGNFPGRFSGRQFSNSRSEMNVSTLELGDSALYLCASSFNTGTSTEQFFGPGTRLTVL.

This rearrangement joins TRBV2 to TRBJ2-1, with 9 bases identical to TRBD2. The length of the CDR3 is 14 residues. J lost 7 bases, V lost 4 bases, and 5 bases had no gene match. Germline CDR1 reads SNHLY; CDR2 reads FYNNEI. The CDR3 nucleotides read TGTGCCAGCAGTGTTCTAGCGGGAAGTAATGAGCAGTTCTTC. Translating gives CASSVLAGSNEQFF.

This chain joins TRBV9 and TRBJ1-2; D is unclear. V lost 0 bases and J 8 bases, leaving 17 bases between the germline ends. This CDR3 region has 15 residues. CDR1 and CDR2 (germline): SGDLS, YYNGEE. The CDR3 spells CASSVVATPGSGYTF. CDR3 DNA: TGTGCCAGCAGCGTAGTTGCGACACCAGGCAGCGGCTACACCTTC.

J is TRBJ1-2 and V is TRBV5-4, with 9 bases fitting TRBD1. Germline V gives CDR1 SGHNT, CDR2 YYREEE (reference sequence). The J segment lost 2 bases and the V segment lost 1 base, leaving 3 bases of the junction unmatched. This CDR3 comprises 15 residues. CDR3 sequence: CASSLSTGGNYGYTF. Here the CDR3 DNA reads TGTGCCAGCAGCTTGAGTACAGGGGGCAACTATGGCTACACCTTC.

The chain joins TRBV19 to TRBJ2-7, with D possibly matching TRBD2 (5 bases). The CDR3 spans 14 residues. Trimming shortened V by 4 bases and J by 0 bases, and 10 bases separated the two germline ends. Germline V lookup: CDR1 LNHDA, CDR2 SQIVND (reference sequence). The CDR3 sequence: CASSRRANSYEQYF. The CDR3 DNA is TGTGCCAGTAGTAGGCGGGCAAACTCCTACGAGCAGTACTTC.

The chain employs TRBV30 and TRBJ1-2, with no clear D. The germline V gene encodes CDR1 GTSNPN and CDR2 SVGIG (reference sequence). This CDR3 has 12 amino acids. V shed 0 bases and J shed 9 bases, with 11 bases lying between them. In DNA, the CDR3 is TGTGCCTGGAGTGTCTGGGAGGAGAGCTACACCTTC. It is translated as CAWSVWEESYTF.

V usage is TRBV29-1 and J usage is TRBJ2-3; D not certain. Germline lookup yields CDR1 SQVTM and CDR2 ANQGSEA. This CDR3 comprises 12 residues. V shed 4 bases and J shed 0 bases, with 5 bases lying between them. CDR3 DNA: TGCAGCGTTGGACAAAGCACAGATACGCAGTATTTT. The encoded protein is CSVGQSTDTQYF.

This clone showed up just once. V gene TRBV7-2 combines with J gene TRBJ2-2, with a possible D match to TRBD1 (6 bases). Germline CDR1 reads SGHTA; CDR2 reads FQGNSA. The ends were cut back, 1 base at V and 1 base at J, with 13 bases in the middle. The CDR3 contains 17 residues. The CDR3 is CASSLVGTQKNTGELFF. CDR3 nucleotides: TGTGCCAGCAGCTTAGTTGGGACACAGAAGAACACCGGGGAGCTGTTTTTT.

The CDR3 protein is CASSDKTKNTEAFF. CDR3 sequence (DNA): TGTGCCAGCTCCGATAAGACAAAGAACACTGAAGCTTTCTTT. This chain links TRBV2 with TRBJ1-1; D not resolved. V lost 8 bases and J lost 1, with 14 bases in between. This CDR3 comprises 14 residues. Germline CDR1 reads SNHLY; CDR2 reads FYNNEI.

This clone was observed a single time. The junction departs from the called germline gene at one end, perhaps through a read error. V usage is TRBV5-5 and J usage is TRBJ2-7; 7 bases align to TRBD1. CDR3 length equals 11 residues. The V gene's germline CDR1 is SGHKS and CDR2 YYEKEE (reference sequence). The CDR3: CASSLGTARAF. CDR3 coding DNA: TGTGCCAGCAGCCTCGGGACAGCTAGGGCCTTC.

CDR3 coding DNA: TGCGCCAGCAGCCAAGAAATAGGGAAAAGGGGCATGAACACTGAAGCTTTCTTT. Protein sequence: CASSQEIGKRGMNTEAFF. This chain uses TRBV4-1 with TRBJ1-1, with D possibly being TRBD1 (5 bases). Germline V gene lookup returns CDR1 MGHRA and CDR2 YSYEKL. V shed 0 bases and J shed 0 bases, with 17 bases lying between them. The CDR3 sequence is 18 residues long.

The CDR3 spells CASSYASAGFPDTQYF. The CDR3 DNA sequence: TGTGCCAGCAGTTACGCGTCGGCGGGGTTCCCAGATACGCAGTATTTT. V is TRBV6-7 and J is TRBJ2-3, with D perhaps matching TRBD2 (6 bases). TRBV6-7 is noted as an ORF with a role that remains uncertain. The CDR3 contains 16 residues. Between the trimmed V and J ends, which lost 2 bases and 4 bases, there was a span of 16 bases.

The chain employs TRBV5-4 and TRBJ2-2; D is undetermined. This CDR3 has 15 residues. Germline CDR1 and CDR2: SGHNT and YYREEE (reference sequence). V was cut by 2 bases and J by 0 bases, with 8 bases left in between. CDR3 in amino acids: CASSLQFANTGELFF. The CDR3 DNA reads TGTGCCAGCAGCTTACAGTTCGCGAACACCGGGGAGCTGTTTTTT.

The V and J genes are TRBV5-4 and TRBJ2-6; TRBD2 matches 9 bases. V dropped 3 bases and J dropped 3; count of bases not matched to a gene: 13. Germline V gene lookup returns CDR1 SGHNT and CDR2 YYREEE (reference sequence). The length of the CDR3 is 19 residues. CDR3 residues: CASSSPAVLLAGGANVLTF. The CDR3 coding sequence is TGTGCCAGCAGCTCCCCCGCCGTCCTACTAGCGGGTGGGGCCAACGTCCTGACTTTC.

This clone appeared a few times. The rearrangement links TRBV29-1 to TRBJ2-1; D not certain. Germline V gives CDR1 SQVTM, CDR2 ANQGSEA. This CDR3 region has 10 residues. V was trimmed by 5 bases and J by 5 bases, leaving 4 bases between them. The CDR3 bases are TGCAGCGTTCGCGACAATGAGCAGTTCTTC. This sequence encodes CSVRDNEQFF.

The CDR3, as DNA: TGTGCCAGCAGCCTAAACACAGATACGCAGTATTTT. It codes for CASSLNTDTQYF. The chain carries TRBV5-6 and TRBJ2-3, with unresolved D. CDR1 and CDR2 from the germline V gene are SGHDT and YYEEEE. The CDR3 spans 12 residues. The V end lost 4 bases, the J end lost 2 bases, and 5 bases lay between the germline ends.

The chain carries TRBV28 and TRBJ1-2, with a possible D match to TRBD1 (6 bases). There are 14 residues in the CDR3. Germline-derived CDR1 and CDR2 are MDHEN and SYDVKM. Trimming removed 0 bases from V and 5 bases from J, with 10 bases in between. CDR3 residues: CASSLWGQGYGYTF. CDR3 nucleotide sequence: TGTGCCAGCAGTTTATGGGGGCAGGGGTATGGCTACACCTTC.

The genes are TRBV6-1 and TRBJ2-5, with 8 bases aligning to TRBD2. The V gene's germline CDR1 is MNHNS and CDR2 SASEGT. With V trimmed by 0 bases and J by 1 base, 1 base remained unmatched. This CDR3 region has 15 residues. This CDR3 is CASSEAGLGQETQYF. DNA of the CDR3: TGTGCCAGCAGTGAAGCGGGACTAGGCCAAGAGACCCAGTACTTC.

V is TRBV29-1 and J is TRBJ2-1, with 13 positions matching TRBD2. The CDR3 extends over 15 amino acids. The V and J ends lost 7 bases and 0 bases, in that order; junction bases with no gene match: 3. Germline lookup yields CDR1 SQVTM and CDR2 ANQGSEA. The CDR3 is CSARTSGSSYNEQFF. CDR3 bases: TGCAGCGCAAGGACTAGCGGGAGCTCCTACAATGAGCAGTTCTTC.

The chain links TRBV5-6 to TRBJ1-2; D is possibly TRBD1 (5 bases). CDR1 SGHDT and CDR2 YYEEEE come from the germline V gene. The CDR3 spans 14 residues. Trimming cost V 0 bases and J 2 bases, with 8 bases left between them. The CDR3 region is CASSLDQGNYGYTF. The DNA for the CDR3 is TGTGCCAGCAGCTTGGATCAGGGAAACTATGGCTACACCTTC.

The rearrangement joins TRBV6-1 to TRBJ2-7, with 7 bases lining up with TRBD1. Germline-derived CDR1 and CDR2 are MNHNS and SASEGT. The CDR3 loop spans 14 amino acids. Trimming cost V 5 bases and J 3 bases; bases outside gene matches: 7. The CDR3 sequence is CASSLNYRGYEQYF. CDR3 nucleotide sequence: TGTGCCAGCAGTCTCAATTACAGGGGCTACGAGCAGTACTTC.

The CDR3 is CASSQVRGFQFF. The CDR3 DNA reads as TGCGCCAGCAGCCAAGTCCGAGGGTTCCAGTTCTTC. The chain carries TRBV4-1 and TRBJ2-1; weak D call: TRBD2 (5 bases). Germline values: CDR1 MGHRA, CDR2 YSYEKL. CDR3 length equals 12 residues. V gave up 1 base and J gave up 13 bases, with 11 bases separating them.

The CDR3, as DNA: TGTGCCTGGAACGCTGGCCAGGGAATTTTTGGCGAGCAGTACTTC. As protein: CAWNAGQGIFGEQYF. The V call is TRBV30, the J call TRBJ2-7; perhaps TRBD1 as D (5 bases). The CDR3 is 15 residues long. Germline assignment: CDR1 GTSNPN and CDR2 SVGIG (reference sequence). The V gene lost 4 bases and the J gene lost 6 bases, with 22 bases spanning the gap.